Sequencing of this T cell receptor (beta chain) was carried out in a study of graft-versus-host responses after intestinal transplantation. The overall study: Grafts were multivisceral, liver-intestinal, or isolated intestinal. Broader study findings: Early post-transplant HvG declines tracked with peak circulating GvH clone levels. Recipient marrow showed GvH clones, some seen first in ileum or blood.

Concerning this clone: What it binds is not known.

Here immunoSEQ multiplex PCR was the method, and the copy in TCRdb shows in-frame clones only, minus some. The sample records under 45,000 clones, 85% to 95% being singletons. Trimming at V came to 10 bases and at J to 6 bases, leaving 16 bases not matched to a gene. The CDR3 runs to 16 residues. Germline V CDR1 and CDR2: SGHTA, FQGNSA. The TCR originated in a human patient who received an intestinal transplant, so some T cells may come from the graft donor. The sequences come from PBMCs, collected 700 to 750 days after intestinal transplantation. The J gene is TRBJ2-5, the V gene TRBV7-2, with 11 bases matching TRBD1. CDR3 bases: TGTGCCAATATAGTGGGCGGGACAGGGGGTATTAAGACCCAGTACTTC. It encodes CANIVGGTGGIKTQYF.